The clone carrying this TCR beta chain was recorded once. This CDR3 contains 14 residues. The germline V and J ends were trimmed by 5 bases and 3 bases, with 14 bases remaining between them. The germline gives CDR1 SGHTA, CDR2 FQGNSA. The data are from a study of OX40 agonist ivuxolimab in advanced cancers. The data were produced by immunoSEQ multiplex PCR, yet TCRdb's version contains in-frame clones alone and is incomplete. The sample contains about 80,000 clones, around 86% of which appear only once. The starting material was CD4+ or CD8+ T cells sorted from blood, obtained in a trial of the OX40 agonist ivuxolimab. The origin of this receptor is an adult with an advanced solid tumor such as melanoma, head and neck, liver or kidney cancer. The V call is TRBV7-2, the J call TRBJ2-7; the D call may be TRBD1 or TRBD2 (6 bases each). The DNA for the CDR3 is TGTGCCAGCAGCCGAGGGGGGAAAGTCTACGAGCAGTACTTC. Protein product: CASSRGGKVYEQYF.